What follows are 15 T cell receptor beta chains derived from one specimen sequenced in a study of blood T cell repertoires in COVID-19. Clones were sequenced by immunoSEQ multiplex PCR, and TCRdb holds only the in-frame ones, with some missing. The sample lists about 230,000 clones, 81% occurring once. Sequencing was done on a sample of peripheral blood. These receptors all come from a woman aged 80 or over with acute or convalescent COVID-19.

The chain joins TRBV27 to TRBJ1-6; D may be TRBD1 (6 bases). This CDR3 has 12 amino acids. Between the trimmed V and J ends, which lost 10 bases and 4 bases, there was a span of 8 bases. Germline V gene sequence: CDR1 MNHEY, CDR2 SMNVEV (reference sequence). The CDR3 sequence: CATGQYNSPLHF. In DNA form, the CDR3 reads TGTGCCACGGGACAATATAATTCACCCCTCCACTTT.

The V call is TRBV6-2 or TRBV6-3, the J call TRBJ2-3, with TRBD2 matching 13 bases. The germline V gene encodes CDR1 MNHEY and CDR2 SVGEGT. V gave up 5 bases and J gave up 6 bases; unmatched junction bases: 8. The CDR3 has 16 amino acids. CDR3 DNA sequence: TGTGCCAGCAGTAATACACTAGCGGGGGGGCAGGATACGCAGTATTTT. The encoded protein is CASSNTLAGGQDTQYF.

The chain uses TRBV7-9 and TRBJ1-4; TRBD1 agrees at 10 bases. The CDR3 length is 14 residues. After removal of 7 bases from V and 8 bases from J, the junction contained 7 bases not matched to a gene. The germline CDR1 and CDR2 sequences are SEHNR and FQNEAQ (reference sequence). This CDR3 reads CASTTTGGQEKLFF. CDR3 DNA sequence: TGTGCCAGCACCACGACAGGGGGCCAGGAAAAACTGTTTTTT.

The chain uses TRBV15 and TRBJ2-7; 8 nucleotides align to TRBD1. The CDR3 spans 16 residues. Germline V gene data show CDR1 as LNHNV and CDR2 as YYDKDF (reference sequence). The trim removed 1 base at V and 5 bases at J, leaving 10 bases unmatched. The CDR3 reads CATSRALAGGMNEQYF. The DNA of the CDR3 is TGTGCCACCAGCAGAGCCTTGGCAGGGGGCATGAACGAGCAGTACTTC.

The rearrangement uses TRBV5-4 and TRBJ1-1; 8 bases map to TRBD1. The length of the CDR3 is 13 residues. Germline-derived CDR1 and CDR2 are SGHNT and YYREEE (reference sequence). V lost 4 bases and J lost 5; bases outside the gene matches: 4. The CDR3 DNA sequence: TGTGCCAGCAGCCTACAGGGGGGGACTGAAGCTTTCTTT. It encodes CASSLQGGTEAFF.

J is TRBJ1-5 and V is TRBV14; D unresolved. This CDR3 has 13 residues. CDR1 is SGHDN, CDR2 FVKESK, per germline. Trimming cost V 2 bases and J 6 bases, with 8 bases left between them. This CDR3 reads CASSQTGAQPQHF. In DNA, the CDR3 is TGTGCCAGCAGCCAAACGGGAGCTCAGCCCCAGCATTTT.

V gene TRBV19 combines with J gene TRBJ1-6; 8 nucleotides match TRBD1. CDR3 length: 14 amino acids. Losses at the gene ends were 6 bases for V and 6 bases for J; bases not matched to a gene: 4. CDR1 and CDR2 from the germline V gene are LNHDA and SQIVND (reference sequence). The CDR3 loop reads CASREQGGNSPLHF. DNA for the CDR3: TGTGCCAGTAGAGAACAGGGGGGTAATTCACCCCTCCACTTT.

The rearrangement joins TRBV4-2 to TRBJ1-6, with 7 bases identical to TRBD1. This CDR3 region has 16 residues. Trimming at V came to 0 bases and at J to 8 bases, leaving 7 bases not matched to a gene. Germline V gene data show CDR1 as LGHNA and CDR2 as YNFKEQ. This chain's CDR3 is CASSQDTGTAYSPLHF. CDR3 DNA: TGTGCCAGCAGCCAAGATACAGGGACAGCCTATTCACCCCTCCACTTT.

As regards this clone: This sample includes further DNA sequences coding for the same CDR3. The chain's CDR3 is CASSPDSNYGYTF. The CDR3 DNA sequence: TGTGCCAGCAGCCCTGACTCTAACTATGGCTACACCTTC. V and J are TRBV12-3 or TRBV12-4 and TRBJ1-2; D gene ambiguous. V was trimmed by 6 bases and J by 0 bases, leaving 8 bases between them. The CDR3 contains 13 residues.

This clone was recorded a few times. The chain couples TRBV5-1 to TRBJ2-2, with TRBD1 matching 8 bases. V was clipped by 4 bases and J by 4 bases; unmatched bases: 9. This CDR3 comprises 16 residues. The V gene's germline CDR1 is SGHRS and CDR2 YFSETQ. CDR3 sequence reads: CASSLGQGRGTGELFF. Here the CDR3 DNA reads TGCGCCAGCAGCCTAGGACAGGGCCGGGGCACCGGGGAGCTGTTTTTT.

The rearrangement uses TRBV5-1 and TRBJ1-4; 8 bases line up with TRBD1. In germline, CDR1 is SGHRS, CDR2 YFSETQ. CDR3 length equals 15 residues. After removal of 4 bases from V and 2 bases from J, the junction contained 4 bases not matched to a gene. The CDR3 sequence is CASSGGTGTNEKLFF. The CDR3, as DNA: TGCGCCAGCAGCGGAGGGACAGGCACTAATGAAAAACTGTTTTTT.

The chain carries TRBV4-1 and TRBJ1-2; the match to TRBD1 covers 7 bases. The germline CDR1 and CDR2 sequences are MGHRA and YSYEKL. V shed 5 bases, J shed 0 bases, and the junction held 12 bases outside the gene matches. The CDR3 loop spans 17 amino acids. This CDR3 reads CASSNQLKGGPNYGYTF. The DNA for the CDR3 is TGCGCCAGCAGCAATCAACTCAAAGGGGGCCCTAACTATGGCTACACCTTC.

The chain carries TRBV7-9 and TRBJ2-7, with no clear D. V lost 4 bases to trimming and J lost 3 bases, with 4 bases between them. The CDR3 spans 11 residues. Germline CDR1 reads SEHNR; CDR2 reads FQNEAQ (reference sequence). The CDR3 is CASSSLYEQYF. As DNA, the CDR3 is TGTGCCAGCAGCTCTCTCTACGAGCAGTACTTC.

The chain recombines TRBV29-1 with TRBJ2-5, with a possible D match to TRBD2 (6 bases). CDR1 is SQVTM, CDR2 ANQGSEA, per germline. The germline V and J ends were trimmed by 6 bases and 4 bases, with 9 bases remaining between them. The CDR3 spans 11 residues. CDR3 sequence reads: CSVSAGETQYF. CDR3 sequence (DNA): TGCAGCGTGTCAGCGGGAGAGACCCAGTACTTC.

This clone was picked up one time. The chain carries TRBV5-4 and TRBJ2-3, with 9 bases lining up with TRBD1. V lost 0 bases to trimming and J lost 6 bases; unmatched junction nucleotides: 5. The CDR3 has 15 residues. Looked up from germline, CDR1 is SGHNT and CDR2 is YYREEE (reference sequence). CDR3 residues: CASSLAGTGKDTQYF. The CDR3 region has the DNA TGTGCCAGCAGCTTGGCGGGGACAGGGAAGGATACGCAGTATTTT.